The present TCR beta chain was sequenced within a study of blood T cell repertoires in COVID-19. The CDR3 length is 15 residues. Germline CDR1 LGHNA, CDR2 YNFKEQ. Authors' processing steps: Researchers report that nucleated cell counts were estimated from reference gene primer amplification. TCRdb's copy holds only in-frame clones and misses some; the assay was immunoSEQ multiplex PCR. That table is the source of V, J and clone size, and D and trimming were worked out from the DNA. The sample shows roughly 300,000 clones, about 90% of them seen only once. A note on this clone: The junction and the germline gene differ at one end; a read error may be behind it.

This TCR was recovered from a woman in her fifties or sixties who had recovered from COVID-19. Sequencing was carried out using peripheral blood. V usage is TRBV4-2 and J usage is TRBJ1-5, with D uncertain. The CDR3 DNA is TGTACCAGCAGCCAATACGAGGGAGATGGTCAGCCCCAGCATTTT. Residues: CTSSQYEGDGQPQHF.